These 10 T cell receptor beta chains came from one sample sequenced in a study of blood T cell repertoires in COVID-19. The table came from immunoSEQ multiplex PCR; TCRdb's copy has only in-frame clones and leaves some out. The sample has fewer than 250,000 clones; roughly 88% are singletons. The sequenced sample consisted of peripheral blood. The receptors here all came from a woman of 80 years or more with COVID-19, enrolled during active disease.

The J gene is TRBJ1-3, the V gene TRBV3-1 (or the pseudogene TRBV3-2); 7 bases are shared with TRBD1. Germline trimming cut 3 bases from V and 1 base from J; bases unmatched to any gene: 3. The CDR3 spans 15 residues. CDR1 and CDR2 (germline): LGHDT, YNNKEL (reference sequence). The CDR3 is CASSHPRGSGNTIYF. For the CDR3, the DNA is TGTGCCAGCAGCCACCCCAGGGGGTCTGGAAACACCATATATTTT.

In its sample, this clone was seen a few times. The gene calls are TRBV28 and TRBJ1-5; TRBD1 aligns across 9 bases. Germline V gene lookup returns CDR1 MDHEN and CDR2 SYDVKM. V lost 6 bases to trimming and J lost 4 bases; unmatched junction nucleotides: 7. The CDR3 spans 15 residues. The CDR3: CASSPSGTGNQPQHF. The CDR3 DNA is TGTGCCAGCAGCCCCTCCGGGACAGGGAATCAGCCCCAGCATTTT.

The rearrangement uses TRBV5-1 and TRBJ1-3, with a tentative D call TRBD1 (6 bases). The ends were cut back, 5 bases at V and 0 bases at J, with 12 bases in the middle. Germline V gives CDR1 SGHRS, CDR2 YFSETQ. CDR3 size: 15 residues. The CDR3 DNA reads TGCGCCAGCAGTCCCGGACAGTTCTCTGGAAACACCATATATTTT. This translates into CASSPGQFSGNTIYF.

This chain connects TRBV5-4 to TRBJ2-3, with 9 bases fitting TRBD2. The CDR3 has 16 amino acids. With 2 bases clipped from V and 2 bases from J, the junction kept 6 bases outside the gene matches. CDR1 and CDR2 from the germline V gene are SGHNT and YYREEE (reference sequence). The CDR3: CASSFIERGDTDTQYF. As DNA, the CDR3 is TGTGCCAGCAGCTTTATTGAGCGGGGGGACACAGATACGCAGTATTTT.

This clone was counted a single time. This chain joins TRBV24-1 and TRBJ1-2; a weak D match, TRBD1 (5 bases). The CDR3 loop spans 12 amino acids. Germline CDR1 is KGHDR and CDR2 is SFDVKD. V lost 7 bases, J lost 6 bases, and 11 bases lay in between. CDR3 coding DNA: TGTGCCACCAGCGACAGTATAGATGGCTACACCTTC. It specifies CATSDSIDGYTF.

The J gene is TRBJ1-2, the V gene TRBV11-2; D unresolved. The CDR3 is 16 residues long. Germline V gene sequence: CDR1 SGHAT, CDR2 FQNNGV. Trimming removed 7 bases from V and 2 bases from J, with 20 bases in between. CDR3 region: CASTTSIGEGNYGYTF. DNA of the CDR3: TGTGCCAGCACCACGTCCATCGGGGAAGGCAACTATGGCTACACCTTC. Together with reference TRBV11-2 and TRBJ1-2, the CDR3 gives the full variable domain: EAGVAQSPRYKIIEKRQSVAFWCNPISGHATLYWYQQILGQGPKLLIQFQNNGVVDDSQLPKDRFSAERLKGVDSTLKIQPAKLEDSAVYLCASTTSIGEGNYGYTFGSGTRLTVV.

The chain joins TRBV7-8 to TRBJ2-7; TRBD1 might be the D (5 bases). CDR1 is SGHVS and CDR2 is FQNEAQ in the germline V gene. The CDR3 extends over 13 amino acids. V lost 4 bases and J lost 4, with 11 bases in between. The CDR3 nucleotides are TGTGCCAGCAGCTCACAGGTGGCGTACGAGCAGTACTTC. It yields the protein CASSSQVAYEQYF.

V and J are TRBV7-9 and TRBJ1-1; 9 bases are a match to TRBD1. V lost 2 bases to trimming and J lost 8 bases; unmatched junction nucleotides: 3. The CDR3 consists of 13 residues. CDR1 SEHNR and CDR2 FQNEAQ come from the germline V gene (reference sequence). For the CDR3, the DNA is TGTGCCAGCAGCTTATTGACAGGGGGGGAAGCTTTCTTT. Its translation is CASSLLTGGEAFF.

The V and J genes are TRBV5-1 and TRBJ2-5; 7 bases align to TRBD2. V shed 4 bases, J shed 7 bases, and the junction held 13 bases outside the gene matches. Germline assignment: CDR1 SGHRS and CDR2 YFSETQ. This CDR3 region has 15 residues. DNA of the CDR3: TGCGCCAGCAGCCTAACTAGCGCCGAGGGCCGGACCCAGTACTTC. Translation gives CASSLTSAEGRTQYF.

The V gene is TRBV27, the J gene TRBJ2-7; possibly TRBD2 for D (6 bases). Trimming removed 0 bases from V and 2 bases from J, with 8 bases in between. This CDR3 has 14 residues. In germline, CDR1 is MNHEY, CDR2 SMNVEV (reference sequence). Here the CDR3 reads CASSLSAGTYEQYV. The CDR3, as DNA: TGTGCCAGCAGTTTATCTGCGGGGACCTACGAGCAGTACGTC.